Below are 3 T cell receptor beta chains sequenced from a single sample in a study of blood T cell repertoires in COVID-19. Assay used: immunoSEQ multiplex PCR; TCRdb lists only in-frame clones, some missing. The top ten clones hold roughly 2.6% of a sample with more than 200,000 clones, almost 90% of them seen once. Source material: peripheral blood. The receptors were sampled from a woman in her fifties or sixties with acute or convalescent COVID-19.

This sequence joins TRBV30 and TRBJ2-5; perhaps TRBD2 as D (6 bases). The CDR3 runs 13 residues. The germline V gene encodes CDR1 GTSNPN and CDR2 SVGIG (reference sequence). Trimming stripped 4 bases from V and 4 bases from J, with 13 bases between. CDR3 in amino acids: CAWTLASGETQYF. CDR3 in DNA: TGTGCCTGGACTCTAGCGAGTGGAGAGACCCAGTACTTC.

This chain connects TRBV19 to TRBJ2-1; TRBD2 agrees at 11 bases. Germline loops: CDR1 LNHDA, CDR2 SQIVND (reference sequence). The CDR3 has 15 residues. V was clipped by 3 bases and J by 5 bases; unmatched bases: 3. In nucleotides, the CDR3 is TGTGCCAGTAGTATGACTAGCGGGGACGACAATGAGCAGTTCTTC. Its protein product is CASSMTSGDDNEQFF.

The V call is TRBV27, the J call TRBJ2-2; D remains unclear. The CDR3 extends over 13 amino acids. The germline CDR1 and CDR2 sequences are MNHEY and SMNVEV (reference sequence). V gave up 4 bases and J gave up 4 bases, with 7 bases separating them. The CDR3 coding sequence is TGTGCCAGCAGTTCCAGCGCCACCGGGGAGCTGTTTTTT. Translating gives CASSSSATGELFF.